This passage covers 20 T cell receptor beta chains from one sample sequenced in a study of breast tumors, draining lymph nodes, adjacent tissues. TCRdb re-called the multiplex PCR reads through MiXCR, storing one row per CDR3 protein. The table lists approximately 20,000 distinct CDR3 sequences, about 50% of them singletons. Source material: breast tumor tissue. Receptors originate from a female donor with breast cancer. Some clones in this sample may be carry-over from other donors' samples.

This clonotype was seen ten or more times. The chain joins TRBV6-1 to TRBJ1-5; D might be TRBD1 (6 bases). The V gene lost 6 bases and the J gene lost 6 bases, with 18 bases spanning the gap. The germline CDR1 and CDR2 sequences are MNHNS and SASEGT. The CDR3 contains 15 residues. The CDR3, as DNA: TGTGCCAGCAGGAGGAACGCGGGGGCGGCTCAGCCCCAGCATTTT. This encodes CASRRNAGAAQPQHF.

This clonotype was found many times. V usage is TRBV3-1 and J usage is TRBJ2-7, with 8 nucleotides matching TRBD2. Germline CDR1 is LGHDT and CDR2 is YNNKEL (reference sequence). CDR3 length: 15 residues. The ends lost 5 bases at V and 5 bases at J; junction bases unmatched: 11. CDR3 in amino acids: CASSLIAGPLNEQYF. Here the CDR3 DNA reads TGTGCCAGCAGCTTAATAGCGGGACCGTTAAACGAGCAGTACTTC.

In the case of this clonotype: One end of the junction is discordant with germline, which a read error may explain. This chain connects TRBV10-2 to TRBJ2-7, with D possibly TRBD2 on 5 matching bases. Germline V gene lookup returns CDR1 WSHSY and CDR2 SAAADI. The CDR3 runs 11 residues. CDR3 protein: CASRTNYEQYF. CDR3 sequence (DNA): TGCGCCAGCAGGACTAACTACGAGCAGTATTTC.

The chain joins TRBV5-4 to TRBJ2-1; 13 bases agree with TRBD2. Germline CDR1 is SGHNT and CDR2 is YYREEE (reference sequence). With V trimmed by 0 bases and J by 9 bases, 3 bases remained unmatched. This CDR3 comprises 15 residues. CDR3 nucleotide sequence: TGTGCCAGCAGCTTGGCCGGGACTAGCGGGACTGAGCAGTTCTTC. It yields the protein CASSLAGTSGTEQFF. Supplemented by reference TRBV5-4 and TRBJ2-1, the full variable domain reads ETGVTQSPTHLIKTRGQQVTLRCSSQSGHNTVSWYQQALGQGPQFIFQYYREEENGRGNFPPRFSGLQFPNYSSELNVNALELDDSALYLCASSLAGTSGTEQFFGPGTRLTVL.

This CDR3 reads CASRMTTGDGYTF. The DNA of the CDR3 is TGTGCCAGCAGGATGACTACAGGGGATGGCTACACCTTC. This chain links TRBV12-3 or TRBV12-4 with TRBJ1-2, with TRBD1 matching over 7 bases. Germline trimming cut 6 bases from V and 6 bases from J; bases unmatched to any gene: 7. This CDR3 contains 13 residues.

The chain has TRBV24-1 and TRBJ2-3, with 8 bases matching TRBD1. The CDR3 sequence is 14 residues long. Losses at the gene ends were 1 base for V and 6 bases for J; bases not matched to a gene: 2. The V gene's germline CDR1 is KGHDR and CDR2 SFDVKD. CDR3 protein: CATSDFQGADTQYF. The CDR3 coding sequence is TGTGCCACCAGTGATTTTCAGGGGGCGGATACGCAGTATTTT.

This clonotype was seen ten or more times. This sequence joins TRBV6-5 and TRBJ2-7, with TRBD1 matching over 8 bases. Germline V CDR1 and CDR2: MNHEY, SVGAGI. CDR3 size: 17 residues. Trimming removed 0 bases from V and 7 bases from J; junction bases left unmatched: 14. For the CDR3, the DNA is TGTGCCAGCAGTTACTCGAAAACGGGGATCAGGGGGCCGGAGCAGTACTTC. Translating it yields CASSYSKTGIRGPEQYF.

The count of this clonotype is one. The chain joins TRBV7-8 to TRBJ1-2; D remains ambiguous. Germline CDR1 reads SGHVS; CDR2 reads FQNEAQ. V lost 1 base, J lost 4 bases, and 7 bases lay in between. This CDR3 has 13 residues. The CDR3, as DNA: TGTGCCAGCAGCTTAGGAGGGTTCTATGGCTACACCTTC. Protein sequence: CASSLGGFYGYTF. The full variable domain, rest sourced from reference TRBV7-8 and TRBJ1-2, is GAGVSQSPRYKVAKRGQDVALRCDPISGHVSLFWYQQALGQGPEFLTYFQNEAQLDKSGLPSDRFFAERPEGSVSTLKIQRTQQEDSAVYLCASSLGGFYGYTFGSGTRLTVV.

The rearrangement links TRBV20-1 to TRBJ2-7; the match to TRBD2 covers 13 bases. This CDR3 spans 14 amino acids. The trim removed 6 bases at V and 6 bases at J, leaving 8 bases unmatched. Per germline, CDR1 DFQATT and CDR2 SNEGSKA (reference sequence). The CDR3 sequence is CSAEGLAGVIEQYF. As DNA, the CDR3 is TGCAGTGCGGAAGGACTAGCGGGAGTAATCGAGCAGTACTTC.

This clonotype was recorded many times. The chain carries TRBV11-2 and TRBJ2-5, with 16 nucleotides matching TRBD2. This CDR3 region has 17 residues. Germline trimming cut 5 bases from V and 4 bases from J; bases unmatched to any gene: 7. The germline V gene has CDR1 SGHAT and CDR2 FQNNGV. In DNA, the CDR3 is TGTGCCAGCAGCCCGGGACTAGCGGGAGGGCTTAGAGAGACCCAGTACTTC. This translates into CASSPGLAGGLRETQYF. Complete variable domain (other parts from reference TRBV11-2 and TRBJ2-5): EAGVAQSPRYKIIEKRQSVAFWCNPISGHATLYWYQQILGQGPKLLIQFQNNGVVDDSQLPKDRFSAERLKGVDSTLKIQPAKLEDSAVYLCASSPGLAGGLRETQYFGPGTRLLVL.

This clonotype was observed many times. This sequence joins TRBV14 and TRBJ2-7; D not resolved. The germline V gene encodes CDR1 SGHDN and CDR2 FVKESK. The V end lost 1 base, the J end lost 3 bases, and 4 bases lay between the germline ends. The CDR3 has 12 residues. This chain's CDR3 is CASSQVFYEQYF. CDR3 in DNA: TGTGCCAGCAGCCAAGTTTTCTACGAGCAGTACTTC. Full variable domain (rest looked up from reference TRBV14 and TRBJ2-7): EAGVTQFPSHSVIEKGQTVTLRCDPISGHDNLYWYRRVMGKEIKFLLHFVKESKQDESGMPNNRFLAERTGGTYSTLKVQPAELEDSGVYFCASSQVFYEQYFGPGTRLTVT.

Of note for this clonotype: It is likely a read error, because the conserved phenylalanine at the end of the CDR3 is missing. The rearrangement joins TRBV30 to TRBJ2-7, with D maybe TRBD2 (6 bases). The CDR3 runs to 13 residues. From germline, CDR1 is GTSNPN and CDR2 SVGIG (reference sequence). The CDR3 loop reads CAWSGGIAYEQYI. CDR3 sequence (DNA): TGCGCCTGGAGTGGAGGGATCGCCTACGAGCAGTACATC.

In its sample, this clonotype was seen many times. V is TRBV27 and J is TRBJ1-5; the D gene is possibly TRBD1 (5 bases). Germline V lookup: CDR1 MNHEY, CDR2 SMNVEV (reference sequence). The CDR3 spans 13 residues. Trimming took 3 bases from V and 7 from J, leaving 10 bases between them. The CDR3, as DNA: TGTGCCAGCAGTTTGACAGTGAGGCAGCCCCAGCATTTT. Translating gives CASSLTVRQPQHF.

This clonotype was counted many times. The rearrangement links TRBV10-2 to TRBJ1-5, with no clear D. In germline, CDR1 is WSHSY, CDR2 SAAADI. V was cut by 6 bases and J by 0 bases, with 6 bases left in between. This CDR3 is built from 13 residues. CDR3 residues: CASRFNSNQPQHF. CDR3 bases: TGCGCCAGCAGGTTTAATAGCAATCAGCCCCAGCATTTT.

In this sample, this clonotype turned up many times. A much more abundant neighbour one base away suggests this may be a read error. J is TRBJ1-2 and V is TRBV6-5, with 11 bases identical to TRBD1. The CDR3 contains 15 residues. The germline gives CDR1 MNHEY, CDR2 SVGAGI. Trimming removed 6 bases from V and 1 base from J; junction bases left unmatched: 4. The CDR3 nucleotides are TGTGCCAGCAGGCCCGGGACAGGGGGTAACTATGGCTACACCTTC. Protein: CASRPGTGGNYGYTF.

The chain employs TRBV10-3 and TRBJ1-2; D unresolved. The V and J ends lost 6 bases and 7 bases respectively, with 9 bases between them. This CDR3 contains 11 residues. Looked up from germline, CDR1 is ENHRY and CDR2 is SYGVKD. As DNA, the CDR3 is TGTGCCATCAGGAGGAGAACTGGCTACACCTTC. Amino acid sequence: CAIRRRTGYTF.

V and J are TRBV6-1 and TRBJ1-2, with TRBD1 matching over 8 bases. Germline CDR1 and CDR2: MNHNS and SASEGT. Trimming cost V 1 base and J 4 bases; bases outside gene matches: 2. The CDR3 length is 14 residues. CDR3 in amino acids: CASSEGTGLYGYTF. CDR3 coding DNA: TGTGCCAGCAGTGAAGGGACAGGGCTCTATGGCTACACCTTC.

This clonotype was seen many times. DNA for the CDR3: TGCAGTGCTAGAGATCTAGGGCAGGTCAGCAGGATGAACACTGAAGCTTTCTTT. It encodes CSARDLGQVSRMNTEAFF. The chain links TRBV20-1 to TRBJ1-1, with no clear D. V was trimmed by 0 bases and J by 0 bases, leaving 20 bases between them. CDR1 DFQATT and CDR2 SNEGSKA come from the germline V gene (reference sequence). The CDR3 length is 18 residues.

This clonotype has at least ten counts. The chain couples TRBV4-1 to TRBJ2-7; perhaps TRBD2 as D (5 bases). The length of the CDR3 is 15 residues. V lost 0 bases and J lost 2, with 11 bases in between. Germline values: CDR1 MGHRA, CDR2 YSYEKL. CDR3 loop: CASSQDWRFTYEQYF. CDR3 nucleotides: TGCGCCAGCAGCCAAGACTGGAGGTTTACCTACGAGCAGTACTTC.

Notes on this clonotype: At one end, the junction sequence differs from germline, possibly due to a read error. CDR3 sequence reads: CASSPLGTGATGELFF. For the CDR3, the DNA is TGTGCCAGCAGCCCGCTCGGGACAGGCGCTACCGGGGAGCTGTTTTTT. The genes are TRBV5-1 and TRBJ2-2; 8 positions agree with TRBD1. The CDR3 has 16 residues. Germline CDR1 reads SGHRS; CDR2 reads YFSETQ.